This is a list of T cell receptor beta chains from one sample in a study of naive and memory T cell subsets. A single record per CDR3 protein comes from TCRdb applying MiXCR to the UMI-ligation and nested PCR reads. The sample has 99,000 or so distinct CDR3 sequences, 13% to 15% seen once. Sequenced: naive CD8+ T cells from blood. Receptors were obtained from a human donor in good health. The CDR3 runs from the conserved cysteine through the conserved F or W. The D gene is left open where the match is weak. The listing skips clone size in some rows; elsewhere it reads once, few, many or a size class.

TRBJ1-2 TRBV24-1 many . CATSDGGNYGYTF TGTGCCACCAGTGACGGCGGAAACTATGGCTACACCTTC
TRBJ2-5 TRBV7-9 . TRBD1 CASSPRDRGTETQYF TGTGCCAGCAGCCCCCGGGACAGGGGCACGGAGACCCAGTACTTC
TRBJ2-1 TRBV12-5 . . CASGPENVVGEQFF TGTGCTAGTGGTCCCGAAAACGTCGTGGGTGAGCAGTTCTTC
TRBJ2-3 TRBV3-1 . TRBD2 CASSPRLAGGTSTDTQYF TGTGCCAGCAGCCCCCGACTAGCGGGGGGCACTAGCACAGATACGCAGTATTTT
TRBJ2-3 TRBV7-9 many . CASSLEVIFDTQYF TGTGCCAGCAGCTTAGAAGTCATCTTCGATACGCAGTATTTT
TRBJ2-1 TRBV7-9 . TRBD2 CASSPRTSGRSNEQFF TGTGCCAGCAGCCCACGGACTAGCGGGAGGTCGAATGAGCAGTTCTTC
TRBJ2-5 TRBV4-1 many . CASSQAKDTQETQYF TGCGCCAGCAGCCAAGCCAAAGACACCCAAGAGACCCAGTACTTC
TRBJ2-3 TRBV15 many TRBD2 CATSRAGTSVGDTQYF TGTGCCACCAGCAGAGCCGGGACTAGTGTGGGAGATACGCAGTATTTT
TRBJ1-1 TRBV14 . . CASSQGDWTQMHEAFF TGTGCCAGCAGCCAAGGTGATTGGACCCAAATGCACGAAGCTTTCTTT
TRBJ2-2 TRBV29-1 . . CSVEGQAEAAGELFF TGCAGCGTTGAAGGGCAGGCGGAAGCCGCCGGGGAGCTGTTTTTT
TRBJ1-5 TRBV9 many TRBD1 CASSSGGANQPQHF TGTGCCAGCAGCTCAGGGGGGGCTAATCAGCCCCAGCATTTT
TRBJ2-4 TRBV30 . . CAWRSETKNIQYF TGTGCCTGGAGAAGTGAGACCAAAAACATTCAGTACTTC
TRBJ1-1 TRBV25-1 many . CASSEYWGKETEAFF TGTGCCAGCAGTGAATACTGGGGGAAGGAGACTGAAGCTTTCTTT
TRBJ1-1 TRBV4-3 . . CASSQDGGVTEAFF TGCGCCAGCAGCCAAGATGGGGGGGTCACTGAAGCTTTCTTT
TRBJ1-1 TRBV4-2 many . CASSQARGGTEAFF TGTGCCAGCAGCCAAGCGAGAGGGGGCACTGAAGCTTTCTTT
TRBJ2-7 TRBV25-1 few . CASSEELSYEQYF TGTGCCAGCAGTGAGGAGCTATCCTACGAGCAGTACTTC
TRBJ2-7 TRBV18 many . CASSPNDRIYEQYF TGTGCCAGCTCACCTAACGACAGAATCTACGAGCAGTACTTC
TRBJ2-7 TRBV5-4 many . CASSQLQGSYEQYF TGTGCCAGCAGCCAATTACAGGGTTCCTACGAGCAGTACTTC
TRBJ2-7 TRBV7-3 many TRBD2 CASSLGGAHEQYF TGTGCCAGCAGCCTCGGGGGGGCCCACGAGCAGTACTTC
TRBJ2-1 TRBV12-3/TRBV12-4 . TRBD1 CASSSAGTGGFDEQFF TGTGCCAGCAGTTCAGCCGGGACAGGGGGTTTCGATGAGCAGTTCTTC
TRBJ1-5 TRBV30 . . CAWSFRTTSNQPQHF TGTGCCTGGAGTTTTCGAACTACTAGCAATCAGCCCCAGCATTTT
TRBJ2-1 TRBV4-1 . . CASSLRPTGSYNEQFF TGCGCCAGCAGCCTCCGCCCGACAGGCTCCTACAATGAGCAGTTCTTC
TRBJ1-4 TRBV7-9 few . CASSANEKLFF TGTGCCAGCAGCGCCAATGAAAAACTGTTTTTT
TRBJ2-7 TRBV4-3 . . CASSQGSAGAYEQYF TGCGCCAGCAGCCAAGGTTCTGCTGGGGCCTACGAGCAGTACTTC
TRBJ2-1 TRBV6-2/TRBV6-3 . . CASSFLTRGMIRGLDNEQFF TGTGCCAGCAGTTTCCTTACCAGGGGTATGATCCGAGGACTAGACAATGAGCAGTTCTTC
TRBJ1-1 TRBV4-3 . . CASSQDAGTNTEAFF TGCGCCAGCAGCCAAGATGCAGGGACGAACACTGAAGCTTTCTTT
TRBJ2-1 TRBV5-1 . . CASSFNPGLGYNEQFF TGCGCCAGCAGCTTTAATCCGGGACTGGGATACAATGAGCAGTTCTTC
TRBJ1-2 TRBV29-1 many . CSVLKRGDYTF TGCAGCGTACTAAAGAGAGGTGACTACACCTTC
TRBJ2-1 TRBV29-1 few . CSVEPLRSNEQFF TGCAGCGTTGAACCACTTCGCAGCAATGAGCAGTTCTTC
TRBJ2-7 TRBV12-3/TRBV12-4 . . CATKPGWSSYEQYF TGTGCCACCAAACCAGGGTGGAGCTCCTACGAGCAGTACTTC
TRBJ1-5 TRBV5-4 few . CASSLRSGWVKGNQPQHF TGTGCCAGCAGCTTGCGGTCGGGTTGGGTTAAGGGCAATCAGCCCCAGCATTTT
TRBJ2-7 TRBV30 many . CAWSATATYEQYF TGTGCCTGGAGTGCGACAGCCACCTACGAGCAGTACTTC
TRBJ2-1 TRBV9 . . CASSVGGLGYNEQFF TGTGCCAGCAGCGTAGGGGGCTTGGGGTACAATGAGCAGTTCTTC
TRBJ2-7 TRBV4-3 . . CASSQEYSRTYEQYF TGCGCCAGCAGCCAAGAATACTCTAGAACCTACGAGCAGTACTTC
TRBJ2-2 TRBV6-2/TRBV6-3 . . CASRRQENTGELFF TGTGCCAGCAGACGACAGGAGAACACCGGGGAGCTGTTTTTT
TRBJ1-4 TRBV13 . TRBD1 CASSSRDRGPEKLFF TGTGCCAGCAGCTCAAGAGACAGGGGCCCCGAAAAACTGTTTTTT
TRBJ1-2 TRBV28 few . CASSLDSLYGYTF TGTGCCAGCAGTTTAGACTCCCTCTATGGCTACACCTTC
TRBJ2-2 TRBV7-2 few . CASSPPVRDVWDLTGELFF TGTGCCAGCAGCCCCCCGGTCCGGGACGTGTGGGATCTCACCGGGGAGCTGTTTTTT
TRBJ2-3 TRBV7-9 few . CASSEGGASTDTQYF TGTGCCAGCAGCGAAGGGGGAGCTAGCACAGATACGCAGTATTTT
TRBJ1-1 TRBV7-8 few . CASRDEGNLNTEAFF TGTGCCAGCCGCGACGAGGGCAACCTGAACACTGAAGCTTTCTTT
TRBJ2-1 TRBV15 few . CATGHRVYNEQFF TGTGCCACCGGCCACAGGGTCTACAATGAGCAGTTCTTC
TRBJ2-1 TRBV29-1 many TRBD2 CSTKSGGRYNEQFF TGCAGCACAAAGAGCGGGGGAAGATACAATGAGCAGTTCTTC
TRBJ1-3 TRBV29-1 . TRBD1 CSAAPGQGSGNTIYF TGCAGCGCCGCTCCGGGACAGGGGTCTGGAAACACCATATATTTT
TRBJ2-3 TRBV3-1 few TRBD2 CASSHGGGAPDTQYF TGTGCCAGCAGCCACGGCGGGGGGGCCCCAGATACGCAGTATTTT
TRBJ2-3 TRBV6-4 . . CASSRGEGTDTQYF TGTGCCAGCAGTCGGGGAGAGGGGACAGATACGCAGTATTTT
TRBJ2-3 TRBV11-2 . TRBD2 CASSPEGWLGGADTQYF TGTGCCAGCAGCCCCGAGGGGTGGCTCGGGGGGGCAGATACGCAGTATTTT
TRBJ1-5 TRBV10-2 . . CASGGGLEPQHF TGCGCCAGTGGGGGGGGGTTGGAGCCCCAGCATTTT
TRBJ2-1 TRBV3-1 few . CASSRTALGNEQFF TGTGCCAGCAGCCGGACAGCTTTGGGCAATGAGCAGTTCTTC
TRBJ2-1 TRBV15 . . CATSERDEQFF TGTGCCACCAGCGAAAGGGATGAGCAGTTCTTC
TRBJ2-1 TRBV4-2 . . CASSQGYGDEQFF TGTGCCAGCAGCCAAGGGTATGGGGATGAGCAGTTCTTC
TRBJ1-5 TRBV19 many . CASSEGDQPQHF TGTGCCAGTAGTGAGGGGGATCAGCCCCAGCATTTT